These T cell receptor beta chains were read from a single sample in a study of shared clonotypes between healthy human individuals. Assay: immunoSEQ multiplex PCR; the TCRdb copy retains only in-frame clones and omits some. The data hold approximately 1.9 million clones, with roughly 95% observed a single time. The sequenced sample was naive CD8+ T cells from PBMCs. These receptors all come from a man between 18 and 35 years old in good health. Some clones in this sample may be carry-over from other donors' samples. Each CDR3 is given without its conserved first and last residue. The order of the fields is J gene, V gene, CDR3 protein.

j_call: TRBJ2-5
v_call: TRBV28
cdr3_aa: ATWQGGFETQY

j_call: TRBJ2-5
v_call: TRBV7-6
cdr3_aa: ASSWGQGAQGAQY

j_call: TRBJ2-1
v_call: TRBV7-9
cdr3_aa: ASIPSTSGKGNEQF

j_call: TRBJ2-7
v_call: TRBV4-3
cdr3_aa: ASSQEVSHGTGTSYEQY

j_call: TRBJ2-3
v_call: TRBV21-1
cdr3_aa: ASSKADLTDTQY

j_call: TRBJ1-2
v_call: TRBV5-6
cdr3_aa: ASSLGGSYGYT

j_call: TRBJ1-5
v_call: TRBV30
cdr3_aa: AWSSAQGSNQPQH

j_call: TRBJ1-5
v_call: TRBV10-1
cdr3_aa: ASSDRRDREDQPQH

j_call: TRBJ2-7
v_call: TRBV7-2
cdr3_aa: ASRFRVRDTTYEQY

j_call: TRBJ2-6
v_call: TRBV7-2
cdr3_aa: ASSRRTANVLT

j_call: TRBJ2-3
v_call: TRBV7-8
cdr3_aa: ASSGTSEYTQY

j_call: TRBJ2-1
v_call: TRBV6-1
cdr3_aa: ASSDPPEHEQF

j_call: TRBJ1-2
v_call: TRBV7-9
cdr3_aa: ASSLMQGADGYT

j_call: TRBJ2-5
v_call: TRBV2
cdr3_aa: ASSPTFGQETQY

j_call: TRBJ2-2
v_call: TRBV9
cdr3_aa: ASSEGGLAGPPNTGELF

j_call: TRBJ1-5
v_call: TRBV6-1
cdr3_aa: ASRDTWGSNQPQH

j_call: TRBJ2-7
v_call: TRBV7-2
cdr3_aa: ASSHPTYEQY

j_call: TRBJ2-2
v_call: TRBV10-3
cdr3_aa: AISDQDSNTGELF

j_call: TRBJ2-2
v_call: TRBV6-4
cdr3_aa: ASSVEPNTGELF

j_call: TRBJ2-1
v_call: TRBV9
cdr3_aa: ASSVFKGTSVYNEQF

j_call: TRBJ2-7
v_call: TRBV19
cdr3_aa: ASSIDDRFYEQY

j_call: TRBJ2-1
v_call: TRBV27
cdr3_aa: ASREGGNEQF

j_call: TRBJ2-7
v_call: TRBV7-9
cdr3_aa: ASSSGGREQY

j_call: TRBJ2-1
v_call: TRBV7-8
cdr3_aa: ASSLPTSGIHPSYNEQF

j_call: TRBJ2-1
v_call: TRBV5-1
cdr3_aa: ASSLVVREKNEQF

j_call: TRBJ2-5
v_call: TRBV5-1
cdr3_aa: ASSSGTSQGTQY

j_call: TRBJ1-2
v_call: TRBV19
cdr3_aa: ASSPHAFYGYT

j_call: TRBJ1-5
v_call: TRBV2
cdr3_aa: ASSVGRVGQPQH

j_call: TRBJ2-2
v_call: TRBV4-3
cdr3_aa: ASSQAPDRGGELF

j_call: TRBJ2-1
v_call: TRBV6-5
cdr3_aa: ASRTPGLGSSEQF

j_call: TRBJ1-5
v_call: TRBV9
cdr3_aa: ASSHRDTHNQPQH

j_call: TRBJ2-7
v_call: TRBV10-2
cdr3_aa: ASSDGLAGGDEQY

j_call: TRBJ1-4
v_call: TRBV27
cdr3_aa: ASSYDRGGEKLF

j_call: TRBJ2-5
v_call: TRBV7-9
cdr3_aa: ASSLAAGGQWGEETQY